This T cell receptor (beta chain) was sequenced during a study of human versus mouse CDR3 diversity and MHC coevolution. Whole-study context: The immunoSEQ assay reportedly detects one in 200,000 T cells.

Note on this clone: Its cognate antigen is unknown.

The assay was immunoSEQ multiplex PCR, and TCRdb's table has in-frame clones only and misses some. The table lists about 77,000 clones, 85% to 95% of them singletons, with 0.15% in the top ten. Study-wide findings and caveats: Among all groups, two of three human donors showed least clonal inequality.

Sequencing was carried out using naive CD4+ T cells from blood. Subset reported: CD45RO-negative CD62L-positive naive CD4 T cells. The receptor was isolated from a person aged 25-75 years in good health.

The CDR3 DNA sequence: TGTGCCAGCAGTGAAACGGCTGCGACTAAACACCAGGGGCGGTTCTTC. Amino acid sequence: CASSETAATKHQGRFF. The chain employs TRBV6-1 and TRBJ2-1; perhaps TRBD1 as D (6 bases). The CDR3 totals 16 residues. Per germline, CDR1 MNHNS and CDR2 SASEGT. V was clipped by 2 bases and J by 15 bases, with 26 bases between them.